The present TCR beta chain was sequenced within a study of graft-versus-host responses after intestinal transplantation. Study-level background: Isolated intestinal, liver-intestinal, or multivisceral transplants had been given to the recipients. Anti-thymocyte globulin served as induction for all recipients, who then took tacrolimus and steroids for about three years. The study, taken as a whole, reports: Some patients had graft-donor T cell macrochimerism. In their allografts, the ratios of graft-versus-host to host-versus-graft T cell clones were high. GvH clones turned up in recipient marrow; some had shown up first in ileum or blood.

About this clone: The antigen remains unidentified.

CDR1 and CDR2 (germline): SGHTA, FQGNSA. J was trimmed by 5 bases and V by 2 bases; bases with no gene match: 5. The CDR3 has 15 amino acids. This table comes from immunoSEQ multiplex PCR, and its TCRdb copy is limited to in-frame clones, with some not included. This table has around 15,000 clones, 75% to 90% appearing once. The gene calls are TRBV7-2 and TRBJ1-2, with 10 bases matching TRBD1. The sequencing used PBMCs, collected roughly 110 days after intestinal transplant. This TCR was sampled from a human patient who received an intestinal transplant, so some T cells may come from the graft donor. The CDR3 DNA follows: TGTGCCAGCAGCTTACCCGGGACAGGGGAATATGGCTACACCTTC. Its translation: CASSLPGTGEYGYTF.